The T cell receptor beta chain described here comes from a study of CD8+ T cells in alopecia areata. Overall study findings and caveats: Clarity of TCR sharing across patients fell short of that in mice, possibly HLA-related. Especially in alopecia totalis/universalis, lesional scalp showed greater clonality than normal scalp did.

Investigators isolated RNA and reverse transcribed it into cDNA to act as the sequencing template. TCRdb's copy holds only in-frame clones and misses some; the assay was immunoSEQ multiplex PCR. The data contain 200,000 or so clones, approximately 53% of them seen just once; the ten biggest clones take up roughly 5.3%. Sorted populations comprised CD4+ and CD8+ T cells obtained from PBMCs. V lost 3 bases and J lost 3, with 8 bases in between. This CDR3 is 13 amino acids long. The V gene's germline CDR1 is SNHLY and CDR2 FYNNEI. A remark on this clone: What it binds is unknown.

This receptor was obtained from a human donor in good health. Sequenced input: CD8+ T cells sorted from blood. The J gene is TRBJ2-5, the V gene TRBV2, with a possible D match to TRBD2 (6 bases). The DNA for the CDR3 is TGTGCCAGCAGTGACTTAGCGGAAGAGACCCAGTACTTC. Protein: CASSDLAEETQYF. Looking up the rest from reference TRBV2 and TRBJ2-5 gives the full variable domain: EPEVTQTPSHQVTQMGQEVILRCVPISNHLYFYWYRQILGQKVEFLVSFYNNEISEKSEIFDDQFSVERPDGSNFTLKIRSTKLEDSAMYFCASSDLAEETQYFGPGTRLLVL.